The TCR beta chain under discussion was sequenced for a study of T cell changes during pregnancy in multiple sclerosis. Libraries were prepared by immunoSEQ multiplex PCR; TCRdb keeps only in-frame clonotypes and omits some of them. The sample lists some 61,000 clones, roughly nine tenths occurring once. Trimming removed 5 bases at V and 1 base at J, with 6 bases between. Germline CDR1 is SGHDN and CDR2 is FVKESK. This CDR3 comprises 13 residues. The V gene is TRBV14, the J gene TRBJ1-5; D not certain. The specimen was peripheral blood, collected in the second trimester of pregnancy. The origin of this receptor is a female donor with multiple sclerosis, enrolled in a pregnancy study. CDR3 sequence reads: CASSSRSNQPQHF. The CDR3, as DNA: TGTGCCAGCAGCTCCAGGAGCAATCAGCCCCAGCATTTT.